This TCR beta chain is drawn from a study of blood T cell repertoires in COVID-19 (TCRdb year 2020). Describing the broader study: The collaborator samples originated in the United States, Italy and Spain and spanned the acute and convalescent phases of COVID-19. The prospective study material was composed of cDNA or gDNA derived from T cells, B-cell-depleted T cells, or PBMCs. Deeply sampled blood TCRbeta repertoires from subjects exposed to, actively infected with, or recovered from COVID-19 were included in the dataset. A freely available public database, intended as a resource for researchers studying the immune response to SARS-CoV-2, is where the repertoires were released. The samples were drawn from two sources: the first 160 participants of the ongoing ImmuneRACE study, and some 1,300 subjects contributed by 6 global collaborators. Nearly every sample came with metadata listing a de-identified subject ID, COVID-19 status, age in years and sex. Where HLA class I and class II types were available, the types were taken from metadata supplied by the sample provider, not from assay-based typing. Points the paper makes about the study in general: Clinical and demographic metadata were provided uncurated, with the amount varying by source and participant.

The collaborating institutions used their own protocols to collect whole blood in K2EDTA tubes. For TCRbeta analysis, collaborators shipped samples in one of three forms: frozen whole blood, isolated PBMCs, or DNA extracted from either of those sample types. TCRbeta CDR3 regions were amplified from genomic DNA using the immunoSEQ Assay, a bias-controlled multiplex PCR. Per the source publication's procedure: The number of nucleated cells in each sample was estimated by amplification of reference gene primers within the assay. Sequence reads were collapsed and filtered to measure the absolute abundance of every unique TCRbeta CDR3 rearrangement. Productive Simpson clonality was computed per sample as the square root of Simpson's diversity index over productive rearrangements. Held by TCRdb, this immuneACCESS table contains in-frame sequences only and omits some clones. Under half of the omission traces to an unresolved V gene where checked; the cause of the rest is unknown. D and trimming were read from the DNA, whereas the V and J calls and clone size are those reported in that table. The sample table shows 95,000 to 100,000 clones, and 84% are seen once. The biggest ten clones account for 20% to 25% of the sample.

This clone was seen once. Its antigen is still unknown. No clone much larger than this one lies a single base away; base qualities are absent. CDR1 SEHNR and CDR2 FQNEAQ are derived from the germline V gene (reference sequence). V is shortened by 1 base, J by 7 bases, and the region joining them spans 9 bases. CDR3 length: 13 amino acids, cysteine to phenylalanine. Only the CDR3 portion is preserved as DNA: 39 bases, with reading frame beginning at the first base. This sequence was found in a human donor in a cohort sampled during active COVID-19. The rearranged segments are TRBV7-9 and TRBJ2-3, with TRBD2 tentatively as D gene (6 bases match). Sequencing was carried out using peripheral blood. The nucleotides read TGTGCCAGCAGCTTAGAGGGAGGTAATACGCAGTATTTT. Translated, this gives CASSLEGGNTQYF.